Following are 15 T cell receptor beta chains from one sample sequenced in a study of T-cell reconstitution after alpha-beta-depleted transplantation in children. Unique molecular identifiers were incorporated when the TCRbeta library was constructed. One entry per CDR3 protein, called by TCRdb with MiXCR from the PCR reads. The data hold 90,000 to 100,000 distinct CDR3 sequences, with more than 20% observed a single time. Sequenced here: PBMCs, sampled before TCRalphabeta/CD19-depleted stem cell transplant. All receptors derive from a boy between 2 and 10 years old with acute lymphoblastic leukemia, due to receive a stem cell transplant.

A few counts support this clonotype. This chain connects TRBV6-1 to TRBJ1-1; 7 bases agree with TRBD1. The CDR3 totals 13 residues. V dropped 5 bases and J dropped 5; count of bases not matched to a gene: 5. Germline CDR1 reads MNHNS; CDR2 reads SASEGT. The CDR3 spells CASSRQGKTEAFF. The CDR3 bases are TGTGCCAGCAGTAGACAGGGTAAGACTGAAGCTTTCTTT.

The gene calls are TRBV18 and TRBJ2-7; 8 positions match TRBD2. Unmatched junction bases numbered 12, after V lost 5 bases and J lost 3 bases. CDR1 and CDR2 (germline): KGHSH, LQKENI. The CDR3 totals 16 residues. For the CDR3, the DNA is TGTGCCAGCTCAACCCTGTGGAGCGGGAGAGTCTACGAGCAGTACTTC. Its protein product is CASSTLWSGRVYEQYF.

This sequence joins TRBV4-1 and TRBJ2-1; 11 bases are a match to TRBD2. CDR3 length: 18 amino acids. With V trimmed by 6 bases and J by 2 bases, 12 bases remained unmatched. The germline gives CDR1 MGHRA, CDR2 YSYEKL. The CDR3 region is CASRKLLAGVGPYNEQFF. The CDR3 region has the DNA TGCGCCAGCAGGAAATTACTAGCGGGAGTTGGGCCCTACAATGAGCAGTTCTTC.

The chain recombines TRBV13 with TRBJ1-1, with D possibly being TRBD1 (6 bases). V dropped 5 bases and J dropped 0 bases, with 13 bases sitting between them. The CDR3 is 15 amino acids. Per germline, CDR1 PRHDT and CDR2 FYEKMQ (reference sequence). The CDR3 nucleotides read TGTGCCAGCAGCCCTTCGGGGGGGCTGAACACTGAAGCTTTCTTT. It codes for CASSPSGGLNTEAFF. Variable domain in full (rest from reference TRBV13 and TRBJ1-1): AAGVIQSPRHLIKEKRETATLKCYPIPRHDTVYWYQQGPGQDPQFLISFYEKMQSDKGSIPDRFSAQQFSDYHSELNMSSLELGDSALYFCASSPSGGLNTEAFFGQGTRLTVV.

V gene TRBV7-2 combines with J gene TRBJ2-7; D ambiguous. CDR1 is SGHTA, CDR2 FQGNSA, per germline. Trimming took off 1 base at V and 4 bases at J, with 8 bases between the two ends. CDR3 length: 13 amino acids. CDR3 region: CASSLDDRYEQYF. For the CDR3, the DNA is TGTGCCAGCAGCTTAGACGACCGTTACGAGCAGTACTTC. The full variable domain, in which reference TRBV7-2 and TRBJ2-7 provide the parts outside the CDR3, is GAGVSQSPSNKVTEKGKDVELRCDPISGHTALYWYRQSLGQGLEFLIYFQGNSAPDKSGLPSDRFSAERTGGSVSTLTIQRTQQEDSAVYLCASSLDDRYEQYFGPGTRLTVT.

This chain joins TRBV20-1 and TRBJ1-2; D is unclear. The ends were cut back, 3 bases at V and 4 bases at J, with 15 bases in the middle. Germline loops: CDR1 DFQATT, CDR2 SNEGSKA (reference sequence). This CDR3 region has 14 residues. CDR3 nucleotide sequence: TGCAGTGCTAGTTTGGACGGAAGACTCTATGGCTACACCTTC. Translation: CSASLDGRLYGYTF.

There are many counts of this clonotype. The chain joins TRBV5-1 to TRBJ2-2, with D perhaps TRBD2 (5 bases). This CDR3 has 16 residues. Germline-derived CDR1 and CDR2 are SGHRS and YFSETQ. V was clipped by 7 bases and J by 4 bases, with 20 bases between them. The CDR3 region is CASGKNYRDRTGELFF. In DNA, the CDR3 is TGCGCCAGCGGCAAAAATTACCGGGATCGCACCGGGGAGCTGTTTTTT.

This clonotype was seen more than once but under ten times. V usage is TRBV10-2 and J usage is TRBJ2-2; D may be TRBD1 or TRBD2 (6 bases each). Germline CDR1 reads WSHSY; CDR2 reads SAAADI. The CDR3 covers 15 residues. V was shortened by 10 bases and J by 4 bases, with 19 bases between the two germline ends. CDR3 residues: CATRLGGWTTGELFF. CDR3 sequence (DNA): TGCGCCACCCGTCTGGGGGGCTGGACCACCGGGGAGCTGTTTTTT.

This chain's CDR3 is CASSFSTMGQISGNTIYF. The CDR3 DNA reads as TGTGCCAGCAGCTTTTCCACGATGGGACAGATTTCTGGAAACACCATATATTTT. The chain couples TRBV7-8 to TRBJ1-3; TRBD1 agrees at 7 bases. The V segment lost 3 bases and the J segment 1 base; nucleotides outside the gene matches: 12. Germline V CDR1 and CDR2: SGHVS, FQNEAQ. The CDR3 sequence is 18 residues long.

The CDR3 DNA is TGTGCCAGCAGCTTAGAGCCCTTCGTCAGGGCACAGCAGTACTTC. Translating gives CASSLEPFVRAQQYF. The rearrangement links TRBV7-8 to TRBJ2-7; D possibly corresponds to TRBD1 (5 bases). V was pared by 1 base and J by 8 bases, with 18 bases between. CDR3 length equals 15 residues. Germline CDR1 is SGHVS and CDR2 is FQNEAQ.

The chain carries TRBV20-1 and TRBJ2-5; possible D gene TRBD2, 5 bases. This CDR3 comprises 15 residues. Trimming pared 5 bases from V and 3 bases from J, leaving 19 bases between. CDR1 is DFQATT, CDR2 SNEGSKA, per germline (reference sequence). DNA for the CDR3: TGCAGTGCTTATCCCCCCTTCGGGAACGAAGAGACCCAGTACTTC. It specifies CSAYPPFGNEETQYF.

This clonotype was counted at least ten times. The rearrangement uses TRBV20-1 and TRBJ2-2; D possibly corresponds to TRBD2 (6 bases). The CDR3 is made up of 12 amino acids. Looked up from germline, CDR1 is DFQATT and CDR2 is SNEGSKA (reference sequence). V was trimmed by 5 bases and J by 6 bases, leaving 10 bases between them. The CDR3 nucleotides are TGCAGTGCTTTTAGCGGTCCCGGGGAGCTGTTTTTT. Translation gives CSAFSGPGELFF.

This clonotype was recorded at least ten times. The J gene is TRBJ2-3, the V gene TRBV6-1; 9 bases are a match to TRBD2. The CDR3 has 14 amino acids. V was clipped by 6 bases and J by 5 bases; unmatched bases: 6. Germline CDR1 MNHNS, CDR2 SASEGT. CDR3 region: CASSRGLAGDTQYF. The CDR3 DNA follows: TGTGCCAGCAGCCGGGGACTAGCCGGAGATACGCAGTATTTT.

The gene calls are TRBV5-1 and TRBJ1-1; D is undetermined. V gave up 3 bases and J gave up 0 bases, with 12 bases separating them. The germline CDR1 and CDR2 sequences are SGHRS and YFSETQ. CDR3 length: 15 residues. CDR3 amino acids: CASSSPTAMNTEAFF. CDR3 sequence (DNA): TGCGCCAGCAGCTCACCCACAGCTATGAACACTGAAGCTTTCTTT.

The chain uses TRBV24-1 and TRBJ2-5, with 15 bases identical to TRBD2. The junction had 8 bases not matched to a gene; V was cut back by 4 bases and J by 3 bases. The CDR3 loop spans 18 amino acids. The germline V gene has CDR1 KGHDR and CDR2 SFDVKD. CDR3 protein: CATSDPRTSGREEETQYF. CDR3 DNA sequence: TGTGCCACCAGTGACCCTAGGACTAGCGGGAGGGAAGAAGAGACCCAGTACTTC.